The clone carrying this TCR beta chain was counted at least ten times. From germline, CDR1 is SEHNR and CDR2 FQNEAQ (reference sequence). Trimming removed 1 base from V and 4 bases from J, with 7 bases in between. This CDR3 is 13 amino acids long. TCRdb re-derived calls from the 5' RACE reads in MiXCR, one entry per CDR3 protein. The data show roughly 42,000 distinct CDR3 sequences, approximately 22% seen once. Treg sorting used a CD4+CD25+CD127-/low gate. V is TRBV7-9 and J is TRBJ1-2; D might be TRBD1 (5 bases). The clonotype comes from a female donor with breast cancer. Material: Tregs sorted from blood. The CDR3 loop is CASSLVGTYGYTF. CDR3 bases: TGTGCCAGCAGCTTAGTTGGGACCTATGGCTACACCTTC.